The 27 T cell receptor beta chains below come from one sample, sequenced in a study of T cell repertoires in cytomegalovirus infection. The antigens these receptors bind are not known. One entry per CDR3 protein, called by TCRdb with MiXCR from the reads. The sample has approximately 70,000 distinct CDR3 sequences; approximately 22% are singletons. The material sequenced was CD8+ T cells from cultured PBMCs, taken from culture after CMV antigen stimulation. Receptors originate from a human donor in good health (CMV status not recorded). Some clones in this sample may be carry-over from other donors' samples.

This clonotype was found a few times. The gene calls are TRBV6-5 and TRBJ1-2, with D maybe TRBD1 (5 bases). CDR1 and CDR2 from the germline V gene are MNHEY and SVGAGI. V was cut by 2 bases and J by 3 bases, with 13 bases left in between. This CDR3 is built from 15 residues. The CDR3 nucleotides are TGTGCCAGCAGTTACGGGGCGGGCTCCTACTATGGCTACACCTTC. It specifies CASSYGAGSYYGYTF.

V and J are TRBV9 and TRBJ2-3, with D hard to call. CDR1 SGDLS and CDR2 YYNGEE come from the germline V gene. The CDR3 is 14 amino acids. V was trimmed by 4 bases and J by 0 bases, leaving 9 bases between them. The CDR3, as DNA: TGTGCCAGCAGCCGTTCCTCTAGCACAGATACGCAGTATTTT. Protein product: CASSRSSSTDTQYF. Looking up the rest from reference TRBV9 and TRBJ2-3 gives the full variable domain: DSGVTQTPKHLITATGQRVTLRCSPRSGDLSVYWYQQSLDQGLQFLIQYYNGEERAKGNILERFSAQQFPDLHSELNLSSLELGDSALYFCASSRSSSTDTQYFGPGTRLTVL.

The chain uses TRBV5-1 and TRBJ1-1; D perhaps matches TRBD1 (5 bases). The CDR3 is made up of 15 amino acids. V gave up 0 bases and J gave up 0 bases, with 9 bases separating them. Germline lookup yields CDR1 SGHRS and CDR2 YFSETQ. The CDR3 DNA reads TGCGCCAGCAGCTTGGCCAGGGCTTTGAACACTGAAGCTTTCTTT. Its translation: CASSLARALNTEAFF.

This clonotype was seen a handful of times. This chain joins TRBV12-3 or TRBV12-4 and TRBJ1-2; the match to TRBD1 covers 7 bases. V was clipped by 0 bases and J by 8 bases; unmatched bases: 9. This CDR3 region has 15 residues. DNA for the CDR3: TGTGCCAGCAGTTTAGCCCTCGGACAGGCCAACGGCTACACCTTC. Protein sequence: CASSLALGQANGYTF.

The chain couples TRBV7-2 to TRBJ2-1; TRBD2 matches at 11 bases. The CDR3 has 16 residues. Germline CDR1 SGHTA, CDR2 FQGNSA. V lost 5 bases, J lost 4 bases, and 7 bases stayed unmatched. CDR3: CASSRQTSGVYNEQFF. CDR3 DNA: TGTGCCAGCAGCCGCCAGACTAGCGGGGTTTACAATGAGCAGTTCTTC.

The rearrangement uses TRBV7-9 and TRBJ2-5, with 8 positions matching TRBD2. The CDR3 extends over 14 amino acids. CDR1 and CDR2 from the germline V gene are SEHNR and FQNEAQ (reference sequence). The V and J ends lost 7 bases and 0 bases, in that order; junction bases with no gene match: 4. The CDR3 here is CASKAGGDQETQYF. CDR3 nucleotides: TGTGCCAGCAAGGCCGGGGGGGACCAAGAGACCCAGTACTTC.

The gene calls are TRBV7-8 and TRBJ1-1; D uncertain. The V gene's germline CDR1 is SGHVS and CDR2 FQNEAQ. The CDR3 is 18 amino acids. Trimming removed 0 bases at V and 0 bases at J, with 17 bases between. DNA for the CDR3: TGTGCCAGCAGCTTAGCGTTCGGATTAAGGAGCATGAACACTGAAGCTTTCTTT. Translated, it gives CASSLAFGLRSMNTEAFF.

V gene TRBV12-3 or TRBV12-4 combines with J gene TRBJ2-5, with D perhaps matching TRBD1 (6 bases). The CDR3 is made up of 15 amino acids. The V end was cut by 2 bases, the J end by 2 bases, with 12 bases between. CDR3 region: CASSLIQGTQETQYF. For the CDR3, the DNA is TGTGCCAGCAGTTTAATACAGGGAACTCAAGAGACCCAGTACTTC.

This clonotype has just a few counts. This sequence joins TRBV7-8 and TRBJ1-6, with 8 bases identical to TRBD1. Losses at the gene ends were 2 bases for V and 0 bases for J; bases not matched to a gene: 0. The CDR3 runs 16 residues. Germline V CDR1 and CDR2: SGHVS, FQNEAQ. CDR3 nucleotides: TGTGCCAGCAGCTTACAGGGGGCCTCCTATAATTCACCCCTCCACTTT. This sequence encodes CASSLQGASYNSPLHF.

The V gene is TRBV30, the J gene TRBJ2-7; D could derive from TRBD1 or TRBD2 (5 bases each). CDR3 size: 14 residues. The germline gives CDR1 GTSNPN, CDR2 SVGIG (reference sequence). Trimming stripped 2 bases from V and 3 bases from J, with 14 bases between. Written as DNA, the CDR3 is TGTGCCTGGAGTCACCGGGGCGCCAACTACGAGCAGTACTTC. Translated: CAWSHRGANYEQYF.

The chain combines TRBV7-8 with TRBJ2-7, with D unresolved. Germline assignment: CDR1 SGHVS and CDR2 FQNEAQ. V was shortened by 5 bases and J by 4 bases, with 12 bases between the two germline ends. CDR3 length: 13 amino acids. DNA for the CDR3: TGTGCCAGCAGCCCTTGGAGAGAATACGAGCAGTACTTC. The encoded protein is CASSPWREYEQYF.

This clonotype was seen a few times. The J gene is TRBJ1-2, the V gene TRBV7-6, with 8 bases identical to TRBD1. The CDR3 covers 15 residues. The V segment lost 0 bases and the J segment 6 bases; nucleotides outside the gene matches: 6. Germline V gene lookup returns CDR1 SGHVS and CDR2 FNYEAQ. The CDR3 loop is CASSLAFGRGHGYTF. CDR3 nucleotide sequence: TGTGCCAGCAGCTTAGCGTTCGGCAGGGGGCATGGCTACACCTTC.

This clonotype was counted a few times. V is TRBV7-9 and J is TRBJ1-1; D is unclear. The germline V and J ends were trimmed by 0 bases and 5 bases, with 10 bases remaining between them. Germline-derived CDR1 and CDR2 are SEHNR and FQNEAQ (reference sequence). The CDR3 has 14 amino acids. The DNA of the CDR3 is TGTGCCAGCAGCTTAGCCGGTGCTAGAACTGAAGCTTTCTTT. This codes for CASSLAGARTEAFF.

CDR3 residues: CASTYTGTTLREQYF. DNA for the CDR3: TGTGCCAGCACGTACACCGGGACAACCCTACGGGAGCAGTACTTC. This chain connects TRBV6-8 to TRBJ2-7, with D possibly TRBD1 on 6 matching bases. Germline CDR1 reads MNHGY; CDR2 reads SAAAGT. The CDR3 is 15 residues long. V lost 7 bases, J lost 7 bases, and 23 bases lay in between.

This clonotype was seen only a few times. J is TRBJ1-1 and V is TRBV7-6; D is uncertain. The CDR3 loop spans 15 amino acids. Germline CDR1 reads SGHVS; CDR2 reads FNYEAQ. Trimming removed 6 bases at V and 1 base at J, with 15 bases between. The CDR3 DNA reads TGTGCCAGCAGGGCCGGACGGGCGCCGAACACTGAAGCTTTCTTT. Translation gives CASRAGRAPNTEAFF.

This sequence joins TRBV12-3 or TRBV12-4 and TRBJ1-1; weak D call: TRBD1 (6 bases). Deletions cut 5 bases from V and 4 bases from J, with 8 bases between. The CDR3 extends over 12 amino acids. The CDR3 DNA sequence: TGTGCCAGCAGTGGACAGCGCACTGAAGCTTTCTTT. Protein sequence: CASSGQRTEAFF.

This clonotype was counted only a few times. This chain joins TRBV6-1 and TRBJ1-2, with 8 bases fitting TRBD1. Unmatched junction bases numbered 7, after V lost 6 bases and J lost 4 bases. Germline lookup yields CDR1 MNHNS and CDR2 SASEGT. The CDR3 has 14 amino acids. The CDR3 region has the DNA TGTGCCAGCAGCGAACAGGGGGGAGGCTATGGCTACACCTTC. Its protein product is CASSEQGGGYGYTF.

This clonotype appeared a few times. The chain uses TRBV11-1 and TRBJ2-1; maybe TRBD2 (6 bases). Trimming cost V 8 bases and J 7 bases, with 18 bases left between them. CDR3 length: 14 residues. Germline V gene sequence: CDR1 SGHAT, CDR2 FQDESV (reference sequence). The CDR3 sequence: CASRFPGGANEQFF. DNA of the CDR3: TGTGCCAGCCGGTTCCCTGGAGGGGCGAATGAGCAGTTCTTC.

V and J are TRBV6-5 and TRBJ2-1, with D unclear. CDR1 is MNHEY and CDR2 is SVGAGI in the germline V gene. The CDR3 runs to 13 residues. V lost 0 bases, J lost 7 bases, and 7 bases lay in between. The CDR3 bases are TGTGCCAGCAGTTACTCGGAAGGGAATGAGCAGTTCTTC. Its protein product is CASSYSEGNEQFF.

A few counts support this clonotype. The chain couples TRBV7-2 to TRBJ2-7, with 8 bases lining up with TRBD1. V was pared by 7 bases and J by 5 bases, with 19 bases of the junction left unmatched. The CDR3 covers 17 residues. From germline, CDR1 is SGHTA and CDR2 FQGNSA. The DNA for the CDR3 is TGTGCCAGCAACGTTCGTTCGGGTCTCGGACAGGGCAACGAGCAGTACTTC. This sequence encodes CASNVRSGLGQGNEQYF.

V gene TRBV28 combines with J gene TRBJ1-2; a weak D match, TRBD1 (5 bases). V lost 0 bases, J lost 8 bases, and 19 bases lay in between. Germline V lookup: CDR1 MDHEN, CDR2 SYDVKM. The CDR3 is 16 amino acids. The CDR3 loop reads CASSLWVRDRRAGYTF. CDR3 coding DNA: TGTGCCAGCAGTTTATGGGTAAGGGACCGTCGGGCCGGCTACACCTTC.

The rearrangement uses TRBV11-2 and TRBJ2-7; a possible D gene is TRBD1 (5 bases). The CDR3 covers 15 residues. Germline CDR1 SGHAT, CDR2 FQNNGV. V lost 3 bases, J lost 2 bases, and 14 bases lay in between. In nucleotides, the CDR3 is TGTGCCAGCAGCTTTTTACAGGCAGCAACCTACGAGCAGTACTTC. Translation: CASSFLQAATYEQYF.

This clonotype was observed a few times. The CDR3, as DNA: TGTGCCAGCAGAACCGGGACAGGCCACCTCTACAATGAGCAGTTCTTC. It codes for CASRTGTGHLYNEQFF. This chain links TRBV7-9 with TRBJ2-1; 8 bases are a match to TRBD1. The germline CDR1 and CDR2 sequences are SEHNR and FQNEAQ (reference sequence). J was trimmed by 3 bases and V by 6 bases; bases with no gene match: 10. The CDR3 consists of 16 residues. Full variable domain (missing parts from reference TRBV7-9 and TRBJ2-1): DTGVSQNPRHKITKRGQNVTFRCDPISEHNRLYWYRQTLGQGPEFLTYFQNEAQLEKSRLLSDRFSAERPKGSFSTLEIQRTEQGDSAMYLCASRTGTGHLYNEQFFGPGTRLTVL.

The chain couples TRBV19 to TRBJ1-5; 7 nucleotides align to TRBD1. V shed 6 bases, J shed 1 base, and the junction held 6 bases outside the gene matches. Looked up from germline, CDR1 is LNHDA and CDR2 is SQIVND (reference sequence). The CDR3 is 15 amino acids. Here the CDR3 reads CASRVSTGSNQPQHF. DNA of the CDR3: TGTGCCAGTAGGGTCTCGACAGGGAGCAATCAGCCCCAGCATTTT. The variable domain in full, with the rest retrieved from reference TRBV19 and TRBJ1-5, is DGGITQSPKYLFRKEGQNVTLSCEQNLNHDAMYWYRQDPGQGLRLIYYSQIVNDFQKGDIAEGYSVSREKKESFPLTVTSAQKNPTAFYLCASRVSTGSNQPQHFGDGTRLSIL.

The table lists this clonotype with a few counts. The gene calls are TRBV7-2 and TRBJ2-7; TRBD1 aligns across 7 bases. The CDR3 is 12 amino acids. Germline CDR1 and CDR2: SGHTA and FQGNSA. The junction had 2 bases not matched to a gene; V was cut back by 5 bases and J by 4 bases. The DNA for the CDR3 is TGTGCCAGCAGCAAACAGGGGTACGAGCAGTACTTC. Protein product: CASSKQGYEQYF.

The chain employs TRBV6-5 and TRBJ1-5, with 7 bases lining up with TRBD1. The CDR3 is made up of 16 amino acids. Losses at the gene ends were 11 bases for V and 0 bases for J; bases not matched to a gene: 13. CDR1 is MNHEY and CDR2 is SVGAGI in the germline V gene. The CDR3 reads CAPGRTGFHSNQPQHF. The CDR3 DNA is TGTGCCCCCGGGAGGACAGGATTTCATAGCAATCAGCCCCAGCATTTT.

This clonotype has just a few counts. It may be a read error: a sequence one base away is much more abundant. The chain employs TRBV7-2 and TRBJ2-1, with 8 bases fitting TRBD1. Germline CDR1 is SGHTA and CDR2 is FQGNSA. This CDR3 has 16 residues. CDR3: CASSLGIRGPYNEQLF. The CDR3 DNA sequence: TGTGCCAGCAGCTTGGGAATCAGGGGGCCTTACAATGAGCAGTTGTTC.